This TCR beta chain was identified during a study of T cell responses to AZD1222 COVID-19 vaccine. Turning to the study itself: Second-dose groups at about 4 or about 12 weeks were pooled. Study-wide results and limits: A mostly white British donor set with more females was recruited, and clonal diversity was possibly underestimated. Baseline seropositivity occurred in only a handful of AZD1222 recipients. The breadth and depth of Spike-specific TCRs increased once two AZD1222 doses had been given.

This CDR3 comprises 14 residues. CDR1 SGHRS and CDR2 YFSETQ come from the germline V gene. With 7 bases clipped from V and 8 bases from J, the junction kept 11 bases outside the gene matches. Some clones are missing from TCRdb's copy, which holds only in-frame ones; the method was immunoSEQ multiplex PCR. The sample holds fewer than 150,000 clones, roughly 87% seen once. On this clone itself: Its antigen is unknown.

Here the sequenced sample was peripheral blood, taken on day 0 of AZD1222 vaccination. V gene TRBV5-1 combines with J gene TRBJ2-1, with 8 bases lining up with TRBD2. The receptor was isolated from an adult in good health. CDR3 residues: CASRRGTSVHEQFF. The CDR3 DNA is TGCGCCAGCCGACGGGGGACTAGTGTGCATGAGCAGTTCTTC.